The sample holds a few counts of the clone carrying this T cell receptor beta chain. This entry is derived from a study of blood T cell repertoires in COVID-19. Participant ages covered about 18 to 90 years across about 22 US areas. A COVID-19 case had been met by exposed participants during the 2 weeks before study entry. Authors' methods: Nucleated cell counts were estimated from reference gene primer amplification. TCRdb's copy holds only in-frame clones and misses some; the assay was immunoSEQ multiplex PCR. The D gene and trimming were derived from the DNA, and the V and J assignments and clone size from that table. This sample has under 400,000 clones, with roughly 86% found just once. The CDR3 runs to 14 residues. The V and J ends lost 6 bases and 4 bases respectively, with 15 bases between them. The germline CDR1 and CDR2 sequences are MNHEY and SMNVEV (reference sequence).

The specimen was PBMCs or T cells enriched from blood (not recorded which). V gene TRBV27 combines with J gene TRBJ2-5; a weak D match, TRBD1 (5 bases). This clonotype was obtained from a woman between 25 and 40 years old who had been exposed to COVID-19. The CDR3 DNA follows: TGTGCCAGCAGCCACTTCCTTGGGGCAGAGACCCAGTACTTC. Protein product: CASSHFLGAETQYF.